A selection of T cell receptor beta chains follows, all from one sample in a study of T cell responses to AZD1222 COVID-19 vaccine. This table comes from immunoSEQ multiplex PCR, and its TCRdb copy is limited to in-frame clones, with some not included. The sample carries roughly 120,000 clones, about 85% recorded once. The sample consisted of peripheral blood, taken on day 0 of AZD1222 vaccination. The origin of the receptors is an adult in good health. Each CDR3 is given with its conserved first and last residue. The order of the fields is J gene, clone size, CDR3 length, V gene, D gene, CDR3 protein, CDR3 DNA. D genes are given only for firm matches. Size tells how often a clone was seen (once, few, many) or the class of an expanded clone, and some rows leave it out.

j_gene: TRBJ2-6
abundance: NA
len: 15
v_gene: TRBV7-3
d_gene: NA
CDR3aa: CASRSRDTGANVLTF
CDR3nt: TGTGCCAGCAGATCCCGGGACACTGGGGCCAACGTCCTGACTTTC

j_gene: TRBJ2-5
abundance: NA
len: 14
v_gene: TRBV15
d_gene: TRBD1
CDR3aa: CATEPKTGEETQYF
CDR3nt: TGTGCCACCGAGCCAAAGACAGGGGAAGAGACCCAGTACTTC

j_gene: TRBJ2-5
abundance: NA
len: 14
v_gene: TRBV18
d_gene: NA
CDR3aa: CASSPPSGRETQYF
CDR3nt: TGTGCCAGCTCACCACCGTCGGGGCGGGAGACCCAGTACTTC

j_gene: TRBJ2-1
abundance: NA
len: 14
v_gene: TRBV5-1
d_gene: NA
CDR3aa: CASSLDPAEYEQFF
CDR3nt: TGCGCCAGCAGCTTGGACCCCGCGGAGTACGAGCAGTTCTTC

j_gene: TRBJ1-1
abundance: once
len: 16
v_gene: TRBV19
d_gene: NA
CDR3aa: CASSIPSAPMNTEAFF
CDR3nt: TGTGCCAGTAGTATCCCCTCGGCCCCGATGAACACTGAAGCTTTCTTT

j_gene: TRBJ2-2
abundance: NA
len: 17
v_gene: TRBV18
d_gene: NA
CDR3aa: CASSPNPGAGDTGELFF
CDR3nt: TGTGCCAGCTCACCAAATCCCGGGGCAGGGGACACCGGGGAGCTGTTTTTT

j_gene: TRBJ1-6
abundance: NA
len: 12
v_gene: TRBV28
d_gene: NA
CDR3aa: CASSSPQSPLHF
CDR3nt: TGTGCCAGCAGTTCACCCCAGTCACCCCTCCACTTT

j_gene: TRBJ2-1
abundance: NA
len: 19
v_gene: TRBV5-1
d_gene: TRBD2
CDR3aa: CASSYGLAGGLISYNEQFF
CDR3nt: TGCGCCAGCAGCTACGGACTAGCGGGAGGCCTCATCTCCTACAATGAGCAGTTCTTC

j_gene: TRBJ1-1
abundance: NA
len: 13
v_gene: TRBV12-3/TRBV12-4
d_gene: NA
CDR3aa: CASTLTGNTEAFF
CDR3nt: TGTGCCAGCACCCTGACAGGGAACACTGAAGCTTTCTTT

j_gene: TRBJ1-6
abundance: NA
len: 16
v_gene: TRBV28
d_gene: NA
CDR3aa: CASSLSPNPLDSPLHF
CDR3nt: TGTGCCAGCAGTCTCTCCCCGAACCCCTTGGATTCACCCCTCCACTTT

j_gene: TRBJ2-1
abundance: NA
len: 12
v_gene: TRBV15
d_gene: NA
CDR3aa: CATSRVGYEQFF
CDR3nt: TGTGCCACCAGCAGAGTAGGCTATGAGCAGTTCTTC

j_gene: TRBJ1-1
abundance: NA
len: 14
v_gene: TRBV7-2
d_gene: TRBD1
CDR3aa: CASSRRQGATEAFF
CDR3nt: TGTGCCAGCAGCAGGCGACAGGGTGCCACTGAAGCTTTCTTT

j_gene: TRBJ2-7
abundance: NA
len: 15
v_gene: TRBV4-1
d_gene: TRBD1
CDR3aa: CASSPRQGEVYEQYF
CDR3nt: TGCGCCAGCAGCCCCAGACAGGGGGAGGTCTACGAGCAGTACTTC

j_gene: TRBJ1-4
abundance: NA
len: 15
v_gene: TRBV13
d_gene: TRBD1
CDR3aa: CASSLGPGGGEKLFF
CDR3nt: TGTGCCAGCAGCTTAGGGCCAGGGGGGGGTGAAAAACTGTTTTTT

j_gene: TRBJ2-2
abundance: once
len: 16
v_gene: TRBV11-3
d_gene: TRBD2
CDR3aa: CASSTGLAGGTGELFF
CDR3nt: TGTGCCAGCAGCACGGGACTAGCGGGAGGGACCGGGGAGCTGTTTTTT

j_gene: TRBJ2-1
abundance: NA
len: 14
v_gene: TRBV19
d_gene: NA
CDR3aa: CASSPGHLFNEQFF
CDR3nt: TGTGCCAGTAGTCCGGGACACCTCTTCAATGAGCAGTTCTTC

j_gene: TRBJ1-2
abundance: NA
len: 14
v_gene: TRBV3-1/TRBV3-2
d_gene: TRBD1
CDR3aa: CASSLRDRAPGYTF
CDR3nt: TGTGCCAGCAGCCTACGGGACAGGGCCCCTGGCTACACCTTC

j_gene: TRBJ2-2
abundance: NA
len: 16
v_gene: TRBV29-1
d_gene: TRBD1
CDR3aa: CSVGGVGTGNTGELFF
CDR3nt: TGCAGCGTTGGGGGTGTCGGGACAGGGAACACCGGGGAGCTGTTTTTT

j_gene: TRBJ1-6
abundance: NA
len: 15
v_gene: TRBV28
d_gene: NA
CDR3aa: CASKGGVLRDSPLHF
CDR3nt: TGTGCCAGCAAGGGAGGGGTACTTCGAGATTCACCCCTCCACTTT

j_gene: TRBJ2-7
abundance: NA
len: 15
v_gene: TRBV28
d_gene: TRBD2
CDR3aa: CASSTAGTSDPEQYF
CDR3nt: TGTGCCAGCAGTACCGCCGGGACTAGCGATCCCGAGCAGTACTTC

j_gene: TRBJ2-7
abundance: NA
len: 11
v_gene: TRBV5-8
d_gene: NA
CDR3aa: CASSFRGEQYF
CDR3nt: TGTGCCAGCAGCTTCAGGGGCGAGCAGTACTTC

j_gene: TRBJ2-7
abundance: NA
len: 15
v_gene: TRBV18
d_gene: NA
CDR3aa: CASSRRSLAPHEQYF
CDR3nt: TGTGCCAGCTCACGAAGGTCTCTAGCTCCCCACGAGCAGTACTTC

j_gene: TRBJ2-2
abundance: NA
len: 14
v_gene: TRBV7-9
d_gene: NA
CDR3aa: CASIPGLNTGELFF
CDR3nt: TGTGCCAGCATCCCGGGACTCAACACCGGGGAGCTGTTTTTT

j_gene: TRBJ2-1
abundance: NA
len: 12
v_gene: TRBV29-1
d_gene: NA
CDR3aa: CSAVGSGNEQFF
CDR3nt: TGCAGCGCCGTCGGGAGCGGCAATGAGCAGTTCTTC

j_gene: TRBJ2-3
abundance: NA
len: 16
v_gene: TRBV5-1
d_gene: TRBD2
CDR3aa: CASSLEGREGTDTQYF
CDR3nt: TGCGCCAGCAGCCTCGAAGGGCGGGAGGGCACAGATACGCAGTATTTT

j_gene: TRBJ2-7
abundance: NA
len: 15
v_gene: TRBV6-1
d_gene: TRBD2
CDR3aa: CASSEWSSGPYEQYF
CDR3nt: TGTGCCAGCAGTGAATGGTCTAGCGGCCCCTACGAGCAGTACTTC

j_gene: TRBJ2-2
abundance: NA
len: 15
v_gene: TRBV10-3
d_gene: NA
CDR3aa: CAISESSGGGGELFF
CDR3nt: TGTGCCATCAGTGAGTCTTCGGGCGGTGGCGGGGAGCTGTTTTTT

j_gene: TRBJ1-5
abundance: NA
len: 14
v_gene: TRBV6-6
d_gene: NA
CDR3aa: CASSLPTAPQPQHF
CDR3nt: TGTGCCAGCAGTCTACCGACAGCGCCTCAGCCCCAGCATTTT

j_gene: TRBJ1-5
abundance: NA
len: 13
v_gene: TRBV6-2/TRBV6-3
d_gene: NA
CDR3aa: CASSYQGILPQHF
CDR3nt: TGTGCCAGCAGTTATCAGGGGATCCTGCCCCAGCATTTT

j_gene: TRBJ1-2
abundance: once
len: 14
v_gene: TRBV24-1
d_gene: TRBD1
CDR3aa: CATSDTTGAYGYTF
CDR3nt: TGTGCCACCAGTGATACGACAGGGGCCTATGGCTACACCTTC

j_gene: TRBJ2-1
abundance: NA
len: 15
v_gene: TRBV19
d_gene: NA
CDR3aa: CASTIDQLTGNEQFF
CDR3nt: TGTGCCAGTACAATAGATCAGCTAACGGGCAATGAGCAGTTCTTC

j_gene: TRBJ1-5
abundance: NA
len: 15
v_gene: TRBV7-2
d_gene: NA
CDR3aa: CASSLETGSNQPQHF
CDR3nt: TGTGCCAGCAGCTTAGAGACAGGCAGCAATCAGCCCCAGCATTTT

j_gene: TRBJ2-7
abundance: few
len: 16
v_gene: TRBV7-9
d_gene: TRBD1
CDR3aa: CASSSTGTGSGDEQYF
CDR3nt: TGTGCCAGCAGCTCCACCGGGACAGGGTCAGGGGACGAGCAGTACTTC

j_gene: TRBJ1-1
abundance: NA
len: 14
v_gene: TRBV6-2/TRBV6-3
d_gene: NA
CDR3aa: CASSRYQGNTEAFF
CDR3nt: TGTGCCAGCAGCCGCTATCAGGGGAACACTGAAGCTTTCTTT

j_gene: TRBJ1-4
abundance: NA
len: 15
v_gene: TRBV2
d_gene: NA
CDR3aa: CASRDYSTGNEKLFF
CDR3nt: TGTGCCAGCAGGGATTACTCAACCGGTAATGAAAAACTGTTTTTT

j_gene: TRBJ1-1
abundance: NA
len: 15
v_gene: TRBV5-1
d_gene: NA
CDR3aa: CASSPTGARNTEAFF
CDR3nt: TGCGCCAGCAGCCCGACGGGGGCGAGGAACACTGAAGCTTTCTTT

j_gene: TRBJ2-5
abundance: few
len: 11
v_gene: TRBV20-1
d_gene: NA
CDR3aa: CSAQHQETQYF
CDR3nt: TGCAGTGCCCAGCATCAGGAGACCCAGTACTTC

j_gene: TRBJ1-4
abundance: NA
len: 17
v_gene: TRBV7-9
d_gene: NA
CDR3aa: CASSDGDTQGTNEKLFF
CDR3nt: TGTGCCAGCAGCGACGGGGACACCCAAGGGACTAATGAAAAACTGTTTTTT

j_gene: TRBJ2-2
abundance: NA
len: 13
v_gene: TRBV7-3
d_gene: TRBD1
CDR3aa: CASSFTGGGELFF
CDR3nt: TGTGCCAGCAGTTTCACAGGGGGCGGGGAGCTGTTTTTT

j_gene: TRBJ2-2
abundance: NA
len: 15
v_gene: TRBV5-1
d_gene: NA
CDR3aa: CASKGWAGNTGELFF
CDR3nt: TGCGCCAGCAAGGGATGGGCAGGAAACACCGGGGAGCTGTTTTTT

j_gene: TRBJ1-1
abundance: NA
len: 14
v_gene: TRBV6-2/TRBV6-3
d_gene: NA
CDR3aa: CASSYLGARTEAFF
CDR3nt: TGTGCCAGCAGTTACCTGGGGGCGAGAACTGAAGCTTTCTTT

j_gene: TRBJ2-1
abundance: once
len: 12
v_gene: TRBV7-2
d_gene: NA
CDR3aa: CASSLNSGEQFF
CDR3nt: TGTGCCAGCAGCCTCAACAGTGGGGAGCAGTTCTTC

j_gene: TRBJ1-2
abundance: NA
len: 14
v_gene: TRBV28
d_gene: NA
CDR3aa: CASSSPGQIYGYTF
CDR3nt: TGTGCCAGCAGTTCCCCCGGACAGATCTATGGCTACACCTTC

j_gene: TRBJ1-4
abundance: NA
len: 14
v_gene: TRBV9
d_gene: NA
CDR3aa: CASSGRYDGEKLFF
CDR3nt: TGTGCCAGCAGCGGCAGATATGATGGGGAAAAACTGTTTTTT